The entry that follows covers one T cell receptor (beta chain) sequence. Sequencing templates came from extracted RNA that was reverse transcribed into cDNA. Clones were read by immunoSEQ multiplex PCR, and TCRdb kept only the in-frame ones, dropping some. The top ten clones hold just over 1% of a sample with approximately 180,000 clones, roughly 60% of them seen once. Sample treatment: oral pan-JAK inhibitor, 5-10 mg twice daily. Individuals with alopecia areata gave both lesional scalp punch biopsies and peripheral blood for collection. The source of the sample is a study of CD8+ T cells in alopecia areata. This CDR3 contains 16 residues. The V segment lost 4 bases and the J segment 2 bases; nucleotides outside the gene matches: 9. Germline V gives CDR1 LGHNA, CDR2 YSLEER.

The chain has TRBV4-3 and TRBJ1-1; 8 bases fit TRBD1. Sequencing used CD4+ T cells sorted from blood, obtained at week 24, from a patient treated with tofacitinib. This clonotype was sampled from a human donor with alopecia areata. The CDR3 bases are TGCGCCAGCAGCCTCGGATTAGGACAGGGCAACACTGAAGCTTTCTTT. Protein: CASSLGLGQGNTEAFF.